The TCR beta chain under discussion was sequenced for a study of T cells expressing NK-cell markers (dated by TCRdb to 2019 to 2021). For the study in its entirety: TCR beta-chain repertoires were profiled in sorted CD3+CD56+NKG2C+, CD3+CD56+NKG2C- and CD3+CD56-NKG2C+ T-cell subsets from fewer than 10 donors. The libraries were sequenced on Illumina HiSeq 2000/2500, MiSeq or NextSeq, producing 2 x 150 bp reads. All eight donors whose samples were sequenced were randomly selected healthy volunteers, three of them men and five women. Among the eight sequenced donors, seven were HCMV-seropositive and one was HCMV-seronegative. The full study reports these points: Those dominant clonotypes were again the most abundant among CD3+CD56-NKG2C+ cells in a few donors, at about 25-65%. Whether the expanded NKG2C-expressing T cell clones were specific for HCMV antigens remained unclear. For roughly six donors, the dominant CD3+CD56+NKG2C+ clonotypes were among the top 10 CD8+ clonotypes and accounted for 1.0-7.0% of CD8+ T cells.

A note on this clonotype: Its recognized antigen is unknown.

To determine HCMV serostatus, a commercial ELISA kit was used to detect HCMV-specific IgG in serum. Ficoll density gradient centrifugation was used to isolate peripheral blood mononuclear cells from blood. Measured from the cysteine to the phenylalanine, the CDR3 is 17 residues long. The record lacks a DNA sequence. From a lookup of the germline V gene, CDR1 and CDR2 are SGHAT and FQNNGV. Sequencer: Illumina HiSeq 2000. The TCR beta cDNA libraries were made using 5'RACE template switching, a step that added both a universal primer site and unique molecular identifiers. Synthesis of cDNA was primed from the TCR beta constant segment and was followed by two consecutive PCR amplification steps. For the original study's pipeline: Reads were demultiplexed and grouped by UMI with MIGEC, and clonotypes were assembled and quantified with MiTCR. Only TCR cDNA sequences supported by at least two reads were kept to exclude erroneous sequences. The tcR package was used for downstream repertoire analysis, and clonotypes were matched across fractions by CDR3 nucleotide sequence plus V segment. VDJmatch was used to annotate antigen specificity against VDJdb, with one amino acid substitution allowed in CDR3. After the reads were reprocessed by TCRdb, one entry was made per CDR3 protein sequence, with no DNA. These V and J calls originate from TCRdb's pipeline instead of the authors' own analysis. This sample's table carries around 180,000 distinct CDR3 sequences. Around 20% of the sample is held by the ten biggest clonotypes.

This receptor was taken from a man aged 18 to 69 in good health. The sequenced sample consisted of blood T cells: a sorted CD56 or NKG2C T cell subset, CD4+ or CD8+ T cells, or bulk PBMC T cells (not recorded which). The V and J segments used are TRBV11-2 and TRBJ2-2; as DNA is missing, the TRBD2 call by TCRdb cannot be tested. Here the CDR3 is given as CASSFWIGGGNTGELFF.